The 17 T cell receptor beta chains presented below share a single source sample, sequenced in a study of blood T cell repertoires in COVID-19. Profiling relied on immunoSEQ multiplex PCR, and the TCRdb table lists in-frame clones only, not all of them. Among about 480,000 clones listed, more than 75% were seen once. Sequencing was done on a sample of PBMCs or T cells enriched from blood (not recorded which). The source is a woman aged 40 to 50 who had recovered from COVID-19.

This chain uses TRBV12-5 with TRBJ2-2; 7 nucleotides match TRBD1. V lost 5 bases and J lost 7; bases outside the gene matches: 7. This CDR3 is 14 amino acids long. Germline V gene sequence: CDR1 LGHNT, CDR2 FRNRAP. The chain's CDR3 is CASGTGTADGELFF. CDR3 nucleotide sequence: TGTGCTAGTGGTACCGGGACAGCTGACGGGGAGCTGTTTTTT.

V gene TRBV2 combines with J gene TRBJ2-5; tentatively, D is TRBD2 (5 bases). CDR3 length: 11 amino acids. Deletions cut 10 bases from V and 4 bases from J, with 10 bases between. Per germline, CDR1 SNHLY and CDR2 FYNNEI. CDR3 coding DNA: TGTGCCACCAATCGGGGAGAGACCCAGTACTTC. Translated: CATNRGETQYF.

The chain couples TRBV6-5 to TRBJ2-3; TRBD1 matches at 9 bases. Germline V gives CDR1 MNHEY, CDR2 SVGAGI. The CDR3 totals 15 residues. Trimming at V came to 6 bases and at J to 4 bases, leaving 8 bases not matched to a gene. The CDR3 protein is CASSLQGARADTQYF. The CDR3 DNA reads TGTGCCAGCAGCCTACAGGGGGCTCGGGCAGATACGCAGTATTTT.

The chain couples TRBV24-1 to TRBJ2-3, with D perhaps TRBD2 (6 bases). The CDR3 has 13 residues. V dropped 9 bases and J dropped 0 bases, with 9 bases sitting between them. CDR1 is KGHDR and CDR2 is SFDVKD in the germline V gene. The CDR3 bases are TGTGCCACCGCGGGACTGAGCACAGATACGCAGTATTTT. Amino acids: CATAGLSTDTQYF.

The CDR3 reads CASEGLRNMEAFF. CDR3 bases: TGTGCCAGCGAGGGACTGAGAAATATGGAAGCTTTCTTT. The rearrangement links TRBV27 to TRBJ1-1; D may be TRBD1 (5 bases). Trimming removed 8 bases from V and 8 bases from J, with 18 bases in between. In germline, CDR1 is MNHEY, CDR2 SMNVEV (reference sequence). The CDR3 extends over 13 amino acids.

This sequence joins TRBV5-1 and TRBJ2-7; 8 bases match TRBD2. The V gene's germline CDR1 is SGHRS and CDR2 YFSETQ. V lost 0 bases and J lost 3; bases outside the gene matches: 5. CDR3 size: 15 residues. The CDR3, as DNA: TGCGCCAGCAGCTTGGAGACGGGAGGGAACTACGAGCAGTACTTC. This sequence encodes CASSLETGGNYEQYF.

This clone appeared a single time. The genes are TRBV20-1 and TRBJ2-3; D is ambiguous. The CDR3 runs to 11 residues. Trimming cost V 6 bases and J 5 bases, with 9 bases left between them. Germline-derived CDR1 and CDR2 are DFQATT and SNEGSKA (reference sequence). CDR3 in amino acids: CSAEIRDTQYF. CDR3 in DNA: TGCAGTGCCGAGATTAGAGATACGCAGTATTTT.

The count of this clone is one. CDR3 in DNA: TGTGCCAGCAGTTTGGGAGTTCCCTACGAGCAGTACTTC. Amino acids: CASSLGVPYEQYF. V and J are TRBV27 and TRBJ2-7; perhaps TRBD2 as D (5 bases). This CDR3 is 13 amino acids long. CDR1 is MNHEY, CDR2 SMNVEV, per germline (reference sequence). The V gene lost 3 bases and the J gene lost 2 bases, with 8 bases spanning the gap.

The V gene is TRBV21-1, the J gene TRBJ2-1; the tabulated D call, TRBD1, remains unverified against the DNA. TRBV21-1 is a listed pseudogene. The CDR3 is 14 amino acids. In DNA form, the CDR3 reads TGTGCCAGCAGCAAGAAGGGGGTTAGCGATGAGCAGTTCTTC. It yields the protein CASSKKGVSDEQFF.

This clone has only one observation. V gene TRBV2 combines with J gene TRBJ2-1, with TRBD2 matching over 10 bases. This CDR3 contains 14 residues. J gave up 9 bases and V 3 bases, and 5 bases lay outside the gene matches. The V gene's germline CDR1 is SNHLY and CDR2 FYNNEI. For the CDR3, the DNA is TGTGCCAGCAGTGAGGGGCTAGCGGGGGTTGAGCAGTTCTTC. It specifies CASSEGLAGVEQFF.

The chain combines TRBV19 with TRBJ1-1; a possible D gene is TRBD1 (6 bases). Germline CDR1 is LNHDA and CDR2 is SQIVND (reference sequence). The CDR3 totals 16 residues. Trimming took off 5 bases at V and 4 bases at J, with 20 bases between the two ends. DNA of the CDR3: TGTGCCAGTAGTGCAGGGGTACAGGGATCAACCACTGAAGCTTTCTTT. Translating gives CASSAGVQGSTTEAFF.

V usage is TRBV15 and J usage is TRBJ1-5; D gene unclear. V lost 0 bases and J lost 6, with 12 bases in between. Germline V lookup: CDR1 LNHNV, CDR2 YYDKDF (reference sequence). The CDR3 is 15 residues long. This CDR3 is CATSRDYAGGQPQHF. The CDR3 DNA reads TGTGCCACCAGCAGAGATTATGCGGGAGGTCAGCCCCAGCATTTT.

This rearrangement joins TRBV18 to TRBJ1-1; D unresolved. The CDR3 has 14 residues. Germline V gene sequence: CDR1 KGHSH, CDR2 LQKENI. V was trimmed by 5 bases and J by 2 bases, leaving 12 bases between them. CDR3 residues: CASSVIRENTEAFF. The CDR3 DNA reads as TGTGCCAGCTCAGTAATACGGGAAAACACTGAAGCTTTCTTT.

This chain joins TRBV5-8 and TRBJ1-2, with 8 nucleotides matching TRBD1. V dropped 4 bases and J dropped 8; count of bases not matched to a gene: 7. The CDR3 length is 13 residues. Looked up from germline, CDR1 is SGHTS and CDR2 is YDEGEE. The CDR3 spells CASSPGQGNGYTF. The CDR3 DNA is TGTGCCAGCAGCCCCGGACAGGGTAACGGCTACACCTTC.

J is TRBJ1-1 and V is TRBV14; D is undetermined. The V gene lost 2 bases and the J gene lost 7 bases, with 11 bases spanning the gap. The V gene's germline CDR1 is SGHDN and CDR2 FVKESK. CDR3 size: 13 residues. The CDR3 region is CASSQLVRHEAFF. CDR3 DNA sequence: TGTGCCAGCAGCCAACTCGTCAGGCATGAAGCTTTCTTT.

This clone has a single count. CDR3 DNA: TGTGCCAGCTCGCCCCAAGGACTCACCGGGGAGCTGTTTTTT. It encodes CASSPQGLTGELFF. This sequence joins TRBV18 and TRBJ2-2, with D perhaps TRBD2 (5 bases). This CDR3 has 14 residues. Germline V lookup: CDR1 KGHSH, CDR2 LQKENI. Trimming cost V 6 bases and J 4 bases, with 12 bases left between them.

This rearrangement joins TRBV5-1 to TRBJ2-3; D not certain. The V end lost 0 bases, the J end lost 0 bases, and 5 bases lay between the germline ends. Germline CDR1 is SGHRS and CDR2 is YFSETQ. The CDR3 spans 14 residues. The CDR3 is CASSLAGSTDTQYF. The CDR3, as DNA: TGCGCCAGCAGCTTGGCAGGTAGCACAGATACGCAGTATTTT.